This T cell receptor beta chain stems from a study of T cell responses to AZD1222 COVID-19 vaccine. Trimming removed 2 bases from V and 2 bases from J, with 14 bases in between. The CDR3 contains 16 residues. Germline V lookup: CDR1 KGHSH, CDR2 LQKENI. Repertoires were generated with immunoSEQ multiplex PCR, while TCRdb's copy carries only in-frame clones and drops some. The repertoire has 120,000 to 150,000 clones, roughly 90% of them found once; the top ten carry about 3%. On this clone itself: Antigen specificity is unknown.

Study-wide results and caveats: Mapped onto spike, vaccine-associated CD4 TCRs spanned it and were dominant at 160-218 and 743-854. Every sample of the repertoires postdated the peak T cell response. It should be noted that donors were predominantly white British and more often female, and clonal diversity was possibly underestimated.

Sample: peripheral blood, taken on day 0 of AZD1222 vaccination. This TCR derives from an adult in good health. The chain recombines TRBV18 with TRBJ2-3, with D unresolved. In DNA form, the CDR3 reads TGTGCCAGCTCACCAAGGCGGAACTCTTCCACAGATACGCAGTATTTT. Encoded protein: CASSPRRNSSTDTQYF.